The T cell receptor (beta chain) described here comes from a study of spatial heterogeneity in lung cancer. Study at large: A total of about 73 untreated early-stage non-small cell lung cancer patients served as donors.

TCRdb processed the 5' RACE reads anew with MiXCR; each CDR3 protein has one entry. The sample lists about 120,000 distinct CDR3 sequences, 10% to 15% occurring once. As to time point: blood at routine non-recurrence follow-up after resection. Whole RNA from tumor, nontumor lung or frozen PBMC was sequenced unsorted. Trimming shortened V by 2 bases and J by 5 bases, and 7 bases separated the two germline ends. Looked up from germline, CDR1 is MNHEY and CDR2 is SVGAGI. This CDR3 has 13 residues. Sequencing used PBMCs, obtained at follow-up. The sequence was collected from a male donor with early-stage non-small cell lung cancer. The chain employs TRBV6-5 and TRBJ1-5, with D maybe TRBD1 (6 bases). CDR3 residues: CASSYDRYQPQHF. The CDR3 nucleotides read TGTGCCAGCAGTTACGACAGGTATCAGCCCCAGCATTTT.